The clone carrying this T cell receptor (beta chain) was detected ten times or more. The target antigen is unknown. Unmatched junction bases numbered 11, after V lost 8 bases and J lost 1 base. This CDR3 is built from 15 residues. The germline V gene encodes CDR1 MNHEY and CDR2 SMNVEV (reference sequence). Relying on iRepertoire HTBI primers and Arm-PCR of CDR3 regions, the team built TCR beta libraries. One entry per CDR3 protein results from TCRdb running MiXCR on the multiplex PCR reads. The sample lists 680,000 or so distinct CDR3 sequences; roughly 15% were seen once. This specimen comes from a study of regulatory T cells in long-lasting Graves disease. Broader study findings: With persistent disease, TRBV28, TRBJ1-2 and TRBJ2-5 were the favored segments.

Time point: newly diagnosed GD, antithyroid drugs for less than 3 months. There was RNA extracted from PBMCs, and the TCR library was made from it. This sample also appeared in a second study, on T cells in Graves' hyperthyroidism and ophthalmopathy. Turning to that study: Patients aged 18 to 65 with hyperthyroidism were newly diagnosed, with duration under 2 months.

Sequences were derived from peripheral blood mononuclear cells (PBMCs), sampled at new diagnosis, from a patient treated with antithyroid drugs. The sequence was obtained from a woman younger than 45 with Graves disease. The gene calls are TRBV27 and TRBJ2-7; 7 nucleotides agree with TRBD1. The CDR3 loop is CASPQGGVSSYEQYF. The CDR3 DNA sequence: TGTGCCAGCCCCCAAGGGGGCGTCAGTTCCTACGAGCAGTACTTC.